The 10 T cell receptor beta chains in this list originate from one sample, sequenced in a study of blood T cell repertoires in COVID-19. Produced via immunoSEQ multiplex PCR; TCRdb's table is partial and in-frame only. The sample lists 99,000 or so clones, 65% to 85% occurring once. The sample comprised peripheral blood. The receptor set was obtained from a man in his sixties or seventies with active or convalescent COVID-19.

The chain combines TRBV7-2 with TRBJ2-3; D uncertain. Per the germline V gene, CDR1 is SGHTA and CDR2 is FQGNSA. V was clipped by 5 bases and J by 6 bases, with 6 bases between them. The CDR3 has 11 amino acids. The CDR3 sequence: CASSPRDTQYF. CDR3 DNA: TGTGCCAGCAGCCCCCGGGATACGCAGTATTTT.

The chain uses TRBV5-1 and TRBJ1-1, with unresolved D. The CDR3 is made up of 15 amino acids. CDR1 and CDR2 (germline): SGHRS, YFSETQ. Trimming took off 0 bases at V and 2 bases at J, with 11 bases between the two ends. The CDR3 nucleotides are TGCGCCAGCAGCTTGGGGGAGGTTTTAAACACTGAAGCTTTCTTT. Its translation: CASSLGEVLNTEAFF.

The genes are TRBV6-5 and TRBJ1-1; 7 bases map to TRBD1. The CDR3 covers 15 residues. After removal of 0 bases from V and 1 base from J, the junction contained 2 bases not matched to a gene. CDR1 is MNHEY and CDR2 is SVGAGI in the germline V gene. CDR3 coding DNA: TGTGCCAGCAGTTACTCGGGACAGAAGAACACTGAAGCTTTCTTT. It encodes CASSYSGQKNTEAFF.

This clone was seen a few times. The chain has TRBV5-1 and TRBJ2-3; 12 bases agree with TRBD2. The V gene's germline CDR1 is SGHRS and CDR2 YFSETQ. The CDR3 spans 18 residues. The V segment lost 4 bases and the J segment 3 bases; nucleotides outside the gene matches: 12. CDR3 sequence (DNA): TGCGCCAGCAGCGCCCTAGCGGGGGGGCCTTCGGGTACAGATACGCAGTATTTT. Protein product: CASSALAGGPSGTDTQYF.

V and J are TRBV7-8 and TRBJ2-5; 9 positions agree with TRBD1. CDR3 length: 13 residues. The germline CDR1 and CDR2 sequences are SGHVS and FQNEAQ. V gave up 4 bases and J gave up 5 bases; unmatched junction bases: 2. The CDR3 coding sequence is TGTGCCAGCAGCTGGGGACAGGGCGAGACCCAGTACTTC. Its translation is CASSWGQGETQYF.

As regards this clone: One end of the junction does not line up with germline, which may come from a read error. This same CDR3 is encoded by further DNA sequences in the sample. The chain carries TRBV29-1 and TRBJ2-7, with 7 bases fitting TRBD2. The germline gives CDR1 SQVTM, CDR2 ANQGSEA. The CDR3 spans 14 residues. CDR3 nucleotides: TGCAGCGTTGGTGAGGGACTGGGGGACTACGAGCAATACTTC. Its protein product is CSVGEGLGDYEQYF.

The V gene is TRBV20-1, the J gene TRBJ1-2; weak D call: TRBD1 (5 bases). V was cut by 3 bases and J by 6 bases, with 20 bases left in between. The CDR3 has 15 amino acids. Germline CDR1 reads DFQATT; CDR2 reads SNEGSKA (reference sequence). CDR3 sequence (DNA): TGCAGTGCTAGTGGTACGGCAGGGCCCTCAGATGGCTACACCTTC. Protein: CSASGTAGPSDGYTF.

The V gene is TRBV6-5, the J gene TRBJ1-6, with 7 bases matching TRBD1. The CDR3 is made up of 14 amino acids. Germline CDR1 is MNHEY and CDR2 is SVGAGI. Losses at the gene ends were 5 bases for V and 7 bases for J; bases not matched to a gene: 5. Here the CDR3 DNA reads TGTGCCAGCAGTCGGGGACAGACCAATTCACCCCTCCACTTT. Its protein is CASSRGQTNSPLHF.

CDR3: CASSLDRGRGSYEQYF. The CDR3 region has the DNA TGTGCCAGCAGCCTGGACAGGGGGCGCGGTAGCTACGAGCAGTACTTC. The chain uses TRBV5-8 and TRBJ2-7, with 11 positions matching TRBD1. From germline, CDR1 is SGHTS and CDR2 YDEGEE. V was clipped by 4 bases and J by 3 bases; unmatched bases: 9. The CDR3 totals 16 residues. The whole variable domain, remainder taken from reference TRBV5-8 and TRBJ2-7, is EAGVTQSPTHLIKTRGQQATLRCSPISGHTSVYWYQQALGLGLQFLLWYDEGEERNRGNFPPRFSGRQFPNYSSELNVNALELEDSALYLCASSLDRGRGSYEQYFGPGTRLTVT.

The chain carries TRBV24-1 and TRBJ1-2; TRBD1 matches 10 bases. The CDR3 runs to 14 residues. With 4 bases clipped from V and 8 bases from J, the junction kept 6 bases outside the gene matches. CDR1 is KGHDR, CDR2 SFDVKD, per germline. The chain's CDR3 is CATSEGQGIEGYTF. The CDR3 coding sequence is TGTGCCACCAGTGAGGGACAGGGGATTGAGGGCTACACCTTC.